One sample yielded the 20 T cell receptor beta chains listed below, sequenced in a study of CD8+CD57+ T cells in acquired aplastic anemia. Genomic DNA, the template, was used for profiling of the TCR beta VDJ and CDR3. In TCRdb, the reads were re-called with MiXCR into one record per CDR3 protein. This table has under 75,000 distinct CDR3 sequences, roughly half appearing once. Sequenced material: sorted CD4+, CD8+, or CD8+CD57+ T cells (not recorded which) from PBMCs. The receptors here all came from a human donor in good health, serving as a control.

This clonotype was recorded at least ten times. The chain recombines TRBV27 with TRBJ2-7; TRBD1 matches at 8 bases. Germline CDR1 reads MNHEY; CDR2 reads SMNVEV (reference sequence). The V segment lost 4 bases and the J segment 2 bases; nucleotides outside the gene matches: 1. CDR3 size: 13 residues. DNA for the CDR3: TGTGCCAGCAGTTACAGGGGGACCTACGAGCAGTACTTC. This gives the protein CASSYRGTYEQYF.

This clonotype was detected a few times. The genes are TRBV10-3 and TRBJ2-1, with TRBD1 identical over 9 bases. Germline V gene sequence: CDR1 ENHRY, CDR2 SYGVKD. This CDR3 is 17 amino acids long. Losses at the gene ends were 2 bases for V and 10 bases for J; bases not matched to a gene: 15. The CDR3 loop reads CAISETKGTGRLGEQFF. The CDR3 DNA reads TGTGCCATCAGTGAGACTAAGGGGACAGGGCGTTTGGGGGAGCAGTTCTTC.

The chain has TRBV24-1 and TRBJ2-7; 11 nucleotides match TRBD1. CDR3 length: 13 residues. Germline CDR1 KGHDR, CDR2 SFDVKD. J lost 5 bases, V lost 9 bases, and 5 bases had no gene match. The CDR3 sequence: CATWTGGFHEQYF. In DNA, the CDR3 is TGTGCCACCTGGACAGGGGGCTTCCACGAGCAGTACTTC.

This clonotype was counted at least ten times. The chain joins TRBV7-9 to TRBJ1-2; D not certain. V shed 1 base and J shed 4 bases, with 10 bases lying between them. Germline CDR1 SEHNR, CDR2 FQNEAQ (reference sequence). This CDR3 is 14 amino acids long. In nucleotides, the CDR3 is TGTGCCAGCAGCTTAGTAGACGCAGCCTATGGCTACACCTTC. Amino acid sequence: CASSLVDAAYGYTF.

Points on this clonotype: A much larger clone sits a single nucleotide away, making a read error possible. V gene TRBV7-3 combines with J gene TRBJ2-3, with 10 bases identical to TRBD2. The germline gives CDR1 SGHTA, CDR2 FQGTGA. CDR3 length: 15 amino acids. The CDR3, as DNA: TGTGCCAGCAGCTTACTAGCGGGAGTACCAGATGCGCAGTATTTT. It codes for CASSLLAGVPDAQYF. The entire variable domain, with the rest obtained from reference TRBV7-3 and TRBJ2-3, is as follows: GAGVSQTPSNKVTEKGKYVELRCDPISGHTALYWYRQSLGQGPEFLIYFQGTGAADDSGLPNDRFFAVRPEGSVSTLKIQRTERGDSAVYLCASSLLAGVPDAQYFGPGTRLTVL.

The rearrangement links TRBV7-2 to TRBJ1-6; possibly TRBD1 for D (5 bases). Germline V gene data show CDR1 as SGHTA and CDR2 as FQGNSA. V was pared by 0 bases and J by 7 bases, with 10 bases between. The CDR3 is made up of 15 amino acids. CDR3 DNA sequence: TGTGCCAGCAGCTTAGCCGGCAGGGCCAATTCACCCCTCCACTTT. It translates to CASSLAGRANSPLHF.

This clonotype was counted ten times or more. This may be a read error: a much more frequent sequence differs by one nucleotide. The J gene is TRBJ2-3, the V gene TRBV7-3; D remains unclear. Germline lookup yields CDR1 SGHTA and CDR2 FQGTGA. The CDR3 spans 13 residues. CDR3 sequence reads: CVSSLTLTDTQYF. The CDR3 nucleotides are TGTGTCAGCAGCTTAACCCTCACAGATACGCAGTATTTT.

This chain links TRBV25-1 with TRBJ2-7, with 8 bases lining up with TRBD2. The germline V gene has CDR1 MGHDK and CDR2 SYGVNS. J lost 0 bases, V lost 6 bases, and 4 bases had no gene match. This CDR3 contains 14 residues. The CDR3 region has the DNA TGTGCCAGCAGCGGGGGGGGAACCTCCTACGAGCAGTACTTC. Translation: CASSGGGTSYEQYF.

This chain uses TRBV12-3 or TRBV12-4 with TRBJ2-1, with 11 bases aligning to TRBD2. V shed 5 bases, J shed 9 bases, and the junction held 18 bases outside the gene matches. CDR3 length: 18 residues. CDR3 residues: CASSPPAGELAGVGEQFF. CDR3 coding DNA: TGTGCCAGCAGTCCCCCGGCGGGGGAACTAGCGGGAGTAGGTGAGCAGTTCTTC.

Points on this clonotype: This may be a read error: a much more frequent sequence differs by one nucleotide. The CDR3 ends on some other residue instead of the conserved phenylalanine or tryptophan, so this is likely a read error. V usage is TRBV6-4 and J usage is TRBJ2-2, with TRBD2 matching 7 bases. V lost 5 bases, J lost 2 bases, and 2 bases stayed unmatched. Germline V CDR1 and CDR2: MRHNA, SNTAGT. This CDR3 spans 14 amino acids. CDR3 nucleotides: TGTGCCAGCAGTCTAGCGGAAAACACCGGGGAGCTGTTTTCT. The encoded protein is CASSLAENTGELFS.

This clonotype was seen only a few times. This chain links TRBV7-8 with TRBJ2-5, with D tentatively TRBD2 (5 bases). The CDR3 spans 13 residues. V lost 1 base and J 5 bases, leaving 8 bases between the germline ends. Germline lookup yields CDR1 SGHVS and CDR2 FQNEAQ. CDR3 sequence: CASSLGGGETQYF. CDR3 in DNA: TGTGCCAGCAGCTTAGGTGGCGGGGAGACCCAGTACTTC. Looking up the rest from reference TRBV7-8 and TRBJ2-5 gives the full variable domain: GAGVSQSPRYKVAKRGQDVALRCDPISGHVSLFWYQQALGQGPEFLTYFQNEAQLDKSGLPSDRFFAERPEGSVSTLKIQRTQQEDSAVYLCASSLGGGETQYFGPGTRLLVL.

This clonotype has only a few counts. The rearrangement links TRBV12-3 or TRBV12-4 to TRBJ1-2; D is undetermined. This CDR3 has 13 residues. The V end lost 7 bases, the J end lost 0 bases, and 9 bases lay between the germline ends. The CDR3 here is CASTIASNYGYTF. DNA of the CDR3: TGTGCCAGCACCATAGCGTCTAACTATGGCTACACCTTC.

This clonotype was seen only once. This sequence joins TRBV20-1 and TRBJ2-5; perhaps TRBD2 as D (5 bases). This CDR3 has 12 amino acids. Per germline, CDR1 DFQATT and CDR2 SNEGSKA (reference sequence). The ends were cut back, 1 base at V and 4 bases at J, with 7 bases in the middle. The CDR3 loop is CSARASSETQYF. CDR3 DNA: TGCAGTGCTAGAGCTAGCTCAGAGACCCAGTACTTC.

The chain couples TRBV25-1 to TRBJ1-6; D not certain. The length of the CDR3 is 14 residues. Germline V gene sequence: CDR1 MGHDK, CDR2 SYGVNS. V was clipped by 1 base and J by 10 bases, with 11 bases between them. Here the CDR3 DNA reads TGTGCCAGCAGTGAATTGGGGTTTTGGTCACCCCTCCACTTT. Protein: CASSELGFWSPLHF.

Only one count was recorded for this clonotype. This chain uses TRBV15 with TRBJ2-3, with D hard to call. The CDR3 length is 15 residues. Trimming stripped 0 bases from V and 2 bases from J, with 9 bases between. CDR1 is LNHNV, CDR2 YYDKDF, per germline (reference sequence). The CDR3 sequence is CATSREWGYTDTQYF. CDR3 in DNA: TGTGCCACCAGCAGAGAGTGGGGATACACAGATACGCAGTATTTT.

The genes are TRBV20-1 and TRBJ1-1; D unclear. The germline V gene has CDR1 DFQATT and CDR2 SNEGSKA (reference sequence). The CDR3 extends over 12 amino acids. V was clipped by 5 bases and J by 14 bases, with 21 bases between them. CDR3 nucleotides: TGCAGTGCTTTCGACGGACGCGAAGGAGCCTTCTTT. Its protein product is CSAFDGREGAFF.

This chain links TRBV6-1 with TRBJ1-1; D is ambiguous. Trimming left V 9 bases short and J 0 bases short, with 14 bases between. Germline V gives CDR1 MNHNS, CDR2 SASEGT. This CDR3 region has 14 residues. CDR3 sequence (DNA): TGTGCCAGTCTCAAGGCCGGGGTGAACACTGAAGCTTTCTTT. It codes for CASLKAGVNTEAFF.

This chain uses TRBV29-1 with TRBJ1-2, with TRBD1 matching 7 bases. The CDR3 length is 13 residues. V trimming: 6 bases; J trimming: 2 bases; junction bases outside the gene matches: 6. The germline V gene has CDR1 SQVTM and CDR2 ANQGSEA. The CDR3 reads CSVGQQGNYGYTF. The DNA for the CDR3 is TGCAGCGTGGGACAGCAGGGGAACTATGGCTACACCTTC.

Ten or more counts support this clonotype. The rearrangement links TRBV27 to TRBJ2-3; unclear D gene. CDR3 length: 13 residues. The V gene's germline CDR1 is MNHEY and CDR2 SMNVEV (reference sequence). V lost 3 bases to trimming and J lost 1 base, with 5 bases between them. Here the CDR3 DNA reads TGTGCCAGCAGTTTTGTCGGCACAGATACGCAGTATTTT. Its translation: CASSFVGTDTQYF.

The genes are TRBV2 and TRBJ1-4; TRBD1 is a possible D gene (6 bases). V lost 5 bases, J lost 7 bases, and 11 bases lay in between. Looked up from germline, CDR1 is SNHLY and CDR2 is FYNNEI. The CDR3 has 13 amino acids. The DNA for the CDR3 is TGTGCCAGCAGTCCACAGGGTGGTGAAAAACTGTTTTTT. It is translated as CASSPQGGEKLFF.